The 2 T cell receptor beta chains given below trace back to one sample, sequenced in a study of beta chain features in type 1 diabetes. Notes on the study in general: Within each of all four CD4+ subsets, Type 1 diabetes patients had TCRB CDR3s that were moderately but significantly shorter.

These receptors' antigens are unknown. The sequenced template was cDNA made from the entire isolated RNA. Using immunoSEQ multiplex PCR, the repertoire was profiled, and TCRdb retains in-frame clones only, with some absent. The table has 250,000 to 350,000 clones, around an eighth seen once. The sample consisted of naive CD4+ T cells from blood. These receptors originate from a man aged 25-45 years with type 1 diabetes.

The chain recombines TRBV5-4 with TRBJ2-5, with TRBD2 matching over 8 bases. The CDR3 is made up of 15 amino acids. V dropped 1 base and J dropped 0; count of bases not matched to a gene: 2. Germline loops: CDR1 SGHNT, CDR2 YYREEE (reference sequence). The CDR3 coding sequence is TGTGCCAGCAGCTTGAAACTAGCGGACCAAGAGACCCAGTACTTC. The encoded protein is CASSLKLADQETQYF. Looking up the rest from reference TRBV5-4 and TRBJ2-5 gives the full variable domain: ETGVTQSPTHLIKTRGQQVTLRCSSQSGHNTVSWYQQALGQGPQFIFQYYREEENGRGNFPPRFSGLQFPNYSSELNVNALELDDSALYLCASSLKLADQETQYFGPGTRLLVL.

V usage is TRBV2 and J usage is TRBJ2-3; tentative D call: TRBD1 (6 bases). Germline V lookup: CDR1 SNHLY, CDR2 FYNNEI. V shed 10 bases and J shed 0 bases, with 11 bases lying between them. The CDR3 is 13 residues long. CDR3 DNA sequence: TGTGCCACATCAAGGGGGAGCACAGATACGCAGTATTTT. It codes for CATSRGSTDTQYF.